The source of this TCR beta chain is a study of blood T cell repertoires in COVID-19. In the study overall: Sample material is recorded as cDNA or gDNA derived from T cells, B-cell-depleted T cells, or PBMCs.

Assay: immunoSEQ multiplex PCR; the TCRdb copy retains only in-frame clones and omits some. The table records some 110,000 clones, 70% to 90% of them present only once. V dropped 8 bases and J dropped 7; count of bases not matched to a gene: 20. The germline gives CDR1 MGHDK, CDR2 SYGVNS. CDR3 length: 18 residues. This sequence was found in a human donor in a cohort sampled during active COVID-19. The chain employs TRBV25-1 and TRBJ2-1, with 10 bases matching TRBD2. Input material: peripheral blood. The CDR3 sequence is CASDPLAGVFTSENEQFF. As DNA, the CDR3 is TGTGCCAGCGACCCTCTAGCGGGAGTCTTCACAAGCGAGAATGAGCAGTTCTTC.